These 32 T cell receptor beta chains came from one sample sequenced in a study of blood T cell repertoires in COVID-19. TCRdb's copy holds only in-frame clones and misses some; the assay was immunoSEQ multiplex PCR. The sample holds 270,000 or so clones, 83% seen once. The sample taken for sequencing was peripheral blood. Receptors originate from a woman between 45 and 65 years old who had recovered from COVID-19.

This chain links TRBV27 with TRBJ1-6, with a weak D call TRBD1 (5 bases). V dropped 0 bases and J dropped 8 bases, with 8 bases sitting between them. The CDR3 is 14 amino acids. Germline-derived CDR1 and CDR2 are MNHEY and SMNVEV (reference sequence). As DNA, the CDR3 is TGTGCCAGCAGTTTATCGGGGGAGGATTCACCCCTCCACTTT. Amino acid sequence: CASSLSGEDSPLHF.

This chain's CDR3 is CASFGGGEQYF. DNA for the CDR3: TGTGCCAGCTTTGGGGGAGGTGAGCAGTACTTC. V gene TRBV28 combines with J gene TRBJ2-7, with a weak D call TRBD2 (6 bases). The CDR3 is 11 residues long. The germline gives CDR1 MDHEN, CDR2 SYDVKM. V lost 8 bases and J 7 bases, leaving 12 bases between the germline ends.

The rearrangement joins TRBV19 to TRBJ1-3; D might be TRBD1 (6 bases). The CDR3 runs to 16 residues. Germline CDR1 LNHDA, CDR2 SQIVND (reference sequence). V lost 6 bases and J lost 2, with 17 bases in between. CDR3 protein: CASSQPRGLTGNTIYF. The DNA of the CDR3 is TGTGCCAGTAGCCAACCCAGGGGCTTGACTGGAAACACCATATATTTT.

The V call is TRBV5-5, the J call TRBJ2-6, with TRBD1 matching over 8 bases. CDR1 SGHKS and CDR2 YYEKEE come from the germline V gene (reference sequence). This CDR3 region has 18 residues. The V gene end was trimmed by 4 bases and the J gene end by 2 bases; junction bases not matched to a gene: 11. The CDR3 here is CASSGGRQGYTGANVLTF. CDR3 bases: TGTGCCAGCAGCGGGGGGAGACAGGGGTACACTGGGGCCAACGTCCTGACTTTC.

The chain uses TRBV18 and TRBJ1-1; a possible D gene is TRBD1 (5 bases). There are 14 residues in the CDR3. The germline V gene has CDR1 KGHSH and CDR2 LQKENI. Trimming shortened V by 3 bases and J by 1 base, and 9 bases separated the two germline ends. The CDR3: CASSPQGKNTEAFF. The CDR3 DNA reads as TGTGCCAGCTCACCGCAGGGTAAGAACACTGAAGCTTTCTTT.

In its sample, this clone was seen a few times. J is TRBJ1-6 and V is TRBV7-9; D call uncertain. The CDR3 has 16 residues. Germline values: CDR1 SEHNR, CDR2 FQNEAQ (reference sequence). Trimming took off 1 base at V and 7 bases at J, with 14 bases between the two ends. The CDR3 DNA reads as TGTGCCAGCAGCTTAGGTCCGATAGGCGGCAATTCACCCCTCCACTTT. Protein sequence: CASSLGPIGGNSPLHF.

The genes are TRBV5-1 and TRBJ2-1, with TRBD2 identical over 10 bases. The CDR3 covers 16 residues. Germline lookup yields CDR1 SGHRS and CDR2 YFSETQ. Trimming took 0 bases from V and 7 from J; bases not matched to a gene: 7. The CDR3, as DNA: TGCGCCAGCAGCTTGGGCGTGGCTAGCGGGAGTAATGAGCAGTTCTTC. This codes for CASSLGVASGSNEQFF.

CDR3: CASSIAGANQPQHF. The CDR3 DNA is TGTGCCAGTAGTATAGCAGGGGCCAATCAGCCCCAGCATTTT. This chain links TRBV19 with TRBJ1-5; TRBD1 might be the D (6 bases). V was pared by 1 base and J by 3 bases, with 7 bases between. The germline V gene encodes CDR1 LNHDA and CDR2 SQIVND (reference sequence). This CDR3 spans 14 amino acids. Using reference TRBV19 and TRBJ1-5 for the parts outside the CDR3, the full variable domain is DGGITQSPKYLFRKEGQNVTLSCEQNLNHDAMYWYRQDPGQGLRLIYYSQIVNDFQKGDIAEGYSVSREKKESFPLTVTSAQKNPTAFYLCASSIAGANQPQHFGDGTRLSIL.

The chain employs TRBV5-1 and TRBJ1-1; TRBD1 matches 7 bases. Germline V gives CDR1 SGHRS, CDR2 YFSETQ. The CDR3 is made up of 16 amino acids. Trimming cost V 0 bases and J 2 bases; bases outside gene matches: 7. The CDR3, as DNA: TGCGCCAGCAGCTTGGCCTTGGACAGGAGAAACACTGAAGCTTTCTTT. It yields the protein CASSLALDRRNTEAFF. Together with reference TRBV5-1 and TRBJ1-1, the CDR3 gives the full variable domain: KAGVTQTPRYLIKTRGQQVTLSCSPISGHRSVSWYQQTPGQGLQFLFEYFSETQRNKGNFPGRFSGRQFSNSRSEMNVSTLELGDSALYLCASSLALDRRNTEAFFGQGTRLTVV.

This clone was seen more than once but under ten times. The rearrangement joins TRBV7-3 to TRBJ2-1, with a possible D match to TRBD1 (5 bases). The CDR3 extends over 13 amino acids. Trimming removed 0 bases from V and 7 bases from J, with 7 bases in between. CDR1 and CDR2 from the germline V gene are SGHTA and FQGTGA. The CDR3 is CASSLTAGNEQFF. CDR3 DNA: TGTGCCAGCAGCTTAACGGCAGGGAATGAGCAGTTCTTC.

V usage is TRBV5-1 and J usage is TRBJ2-1; the match to TRBD2 covers 12 bases. Trimming cost V 2 bases and J 6 bases; bases outside gene matches: 6. The CDR3 has 16 residues. Germline CDR1 reads SGHRS; CDR2 reads YFSETQ. The CDR3 loop reads CASSLGPGLAGNEQFF. The CDR3 DNA reads TGCGCCAGCAGCTTAGGGCCGGGACTAGCGGGCAATGAGCAGTTCTTC.

The CDR3 region has the DNA TGTGCCAGCAGCCCGGGACTATCCTCCGAGACCCAGTACTTC. This sequence encodes CASSPGLSSETQYF. The rearrangement links TRBV2 to TRBJ2-5; 7 bases fit TRBD2. V shed 6 bases, J shed 5 bases, and the junction held 9 bases outside the gene matches. CDR3 length equals 14 residues. CDR1 SNHLY and CDR2 FYNNEI come from the germline V gene.

V and J are TRBV2 and TRBJ2-1, with 10 bases fitting TRBD2. Germline-derived CDR1 and CDR2 are SNHLY and FYNNEI. The CDR3 sequence is 14 residues long. Trimming at V came to 4 bases and at J to 11 bases, leaving 8 bases not matched to a gene. The CDR3 region has the DNA TGTGCCAGCAGTGCAGGGCTAGCGGGGGTCCAGCAGTTCTTC. Translated, it gives CASSAGLAGVQQFF.

This clone came up once. This sequence joins TRBV11-2 and TRBJ2-2, with 7 bases matching TRBD2. V dropped 3 bases and J dropped 3; count of bases not matched to a gene: 7. Per the germline V gene, CDR1 is SGHAT and CDR2 is FQNNGV. The CDR3 extends over 16 amino acids. The CDR3 protein is CASSFYREGYTGELFF. The CDR3 DNA follows: TGTGCCAGCAGCTTTTATAGGGAGGGGTACACCGGGGAGCTGTTTTTT.

The rearrangement joins TRBV7-2 to TRBJ2-3; D is unresolved. V was clipped by 2 bases and J by 1 base, with 7 bases between them. Germline CDR1 and CDR2: SGHTA and FQGNSA. The CDR3 runs to 14 residues. CDR3 sequence: CASSLNLGTDTQYF. CDR3 in DNA: TGTGCCAGCAGCTTAAATTTAGGCACAGATACGCAGTATTTT.

This clone was seen more than once but under ten times. The V and J genes are TRBV5-8 and TRBJ2-1; TRBD1 is a possible D gene (5 bases). Trimming took off 0 bases at V and 4 bases at J, with 11 bases between the two ends. The CDR3 sequence is 15 residues long. In germline, CDR1 is SGHTS, CDR2 YDEGEE. CDR3 protein: CASSLDRLEYNEQFF. Written as DNA, the CDR3 is TGTGCCAGCAGCTTGGACAGGCTCGAGTACAATGAGCAGTTCTTC.

J is TRBJ1-6 and V is TRBV12-3 or TRBV12-4, with D possibly matching TRBD1 (6 bases). This CDR3 spans 12 amino acids. V lost 7 bases, J lost 9 bases, and 10 bases lay in between. CDR3 in DNA: TGTGCCAGCAAGCAGGGGAGTTCACCCCTCCACTTT. It specifies CASKQGSSPLHF.

This clone has just a few counts. V gene TRBV5-1 combines with J gene TRBJ2-7; possibly TRBD2 for D (5 bases). Germline-derived CDR1 and CDR2 are SGHRS and YFSETQ. The CDR3 length is 13 residues. The germline V and J ends were trimmed by 7 bases and 7 bases, with 18 bases remaining between them. CDR3 sequence reads: CASRPVQRGEQYF. The CDR3 coding sequence is TGCGCCAGCCGGCCGGTCCAGAGAGGGGAGCAGTACTTC.

The rearrangement uses TRBV30 and TRBJ2-1; 16 bases match TRBD2. Germline V gene lookup returns CDR1 GTSNPN and CDR2 SVGIG (reference sequence). The CDR3 spans 18 residues. The trim removed 3 bases at V and 2 bases at J, leaving 7 bases unmatched. The CDR3 DNA reads TGTGCCTGGAGCGGGACTAGCGGGAGGGAGGGGGCCTACAATGAGCAGTTCTTC. Translating it yields CAWSGTSGREGAYNEQFF.

The V and J genes are TRBV19 and TRBJ2-7, with 9 bases lining up with TRBD2. The CDR3 totals 18 residues. Germline V gives CDR1 LNHDA, CDR2 SQIVND (reference sequence). Losses at the gene ends were 5 bases for V and 5 bases for J; bases not matched to a gene: 19. CDR3 nucleotide sequence: TGTGCCAGTAGTCCACGCGGGTCGTTGGTAGCGGGAGCTGACGAGCAGTACTTC. This sequence encodes CASSPRGSLVAGADEQYF.

With respect to this clone: This sample includes further DNA sequences coding for the same CDR3. V and J are TRBV19 and TRBJ2-7; D ambiguous. The germline CDR1 and CDR2 sequences are LNHDA and SQIVND (reference sequence). The CDR3 spans 12 residues. V dropped 8 bases and J dropped 0 bases, with 8 bases sitting between them. The DNA of the CDR3 is TGTGCCAGTTCCAGTGGCTCCTACGAGCAGTACTTC. Residues: CASSSGSYEQYF.

V gene TRBV15 combines with J gene TRBJ1-1; D unresolved. Looked up from germline, CDR1 is LNHNV and CDR2 is YYDKDF (reference sequence). With 1 base removed from V and 2 bases from J, the gap between germline ends came to 8 bases. This CDR3 is built from 14 residues. The DNA of the CDR3 is TGTGCCACCAGCAGAGTTTCTGTTAACACTGAAGCTTTCTTT. Amino acids: CATSRVSVNTEAFF.

This clone was seen a few times. V and J are TRBV28 and TRBJ1-1; 7 nucleotides agree with TRBD1. This CDR3 is built from 14 residues. Germline CDR1 is MDHEN and CDR2 is SYDVKM. V shed 6 bases and J 5 bases; nucleotides not matched to a gene: 9. The CDR3 DNA reads TGTGCCAGCAGCCACTCGACAGGGAGAACTGAAGCTTTCTTT. Amino acid sequence: CASSHSTGRTEAFF.

This clone appeared once. The chain uses TRBV19 and TRBJ2-7; 8 nucleotides align to TRBD1. Trimming cost V 6 bases and J 1 base; bases outside gene matches: 5. The germline V gene encodes CDR1 LNHDA and CDR2 SQIVND (reference sequence). The CDR3 is 14 residues long. This CDR3 is CASRKGQASYEQYF. CDR3 sequence (DNA): TGTGCCAGTAGGAAGGGACAGGCGTCCTACGAGCAGTACTTC.

This clone appeared a single time. The rearrangement joins TRBV4-1 to TRBJ1-5; D might be TRBD1 (5 bases). The CDR3 consists of 14 residues. The V end was cut by 1 base, the J end by 5 bases, with 9 bases between. Germline values: CDR1 MGHRA, CDR2 YSYEKL. The DNA for the CDR3 is TGCGCCAGCAGCCAAGTCAGGGAGGATCAGCCCCAGCATTTT. Amino acid sequence: CASSQVREDQPQHF.

This clone was seen a few times. The J gene is TRBJ1-1, the V gene TRBV10-3; tentatively, D is TRBD1 (5 bases). Germline V gene sequence: CDR1 ENHRY, CDR2 SYGVKD. V was cut by 2 bases and J by 1 base, with 5 bases left in between. The CDR3 has 13 residues. The CDR3: CAISETGNTEAFF. The CDR3 coding sequence is TGTGCCATCAGTGAGACAGGGAACACTGAAGCTTTCTTT.

The chain carries TRBV27 and TRBJ1-3, with D maybe TRBD1 (5 bases). Germline loops: CDR1 MNHEY, CDR2 SMNVEV (reference sequence). The CDR3 is 13 amino acids. The germline V and J ends were trimmed by 9 bases and 4 bases, with 13 bases remaining between them. The CDR3 reads CARKLTAGNTIYF. DNA of the CDR3: TGTGCCAGGAAGTTGACAGCGGGAAACACCATATATTTT.

This clone was counted only a few times. The chain employs TRBV21-1 and TRBJ2-3; TRBD1 is the table's D call and was not checked against the DNA. TRBV21-1 is tagged as a pseudogene. The CDR3 sequence is 17 residues long. The CDR3 bases are TGTGCCAGCAGCAGATCAGGGCTGTATGGCGTTGAAGATACGCAGTATTTT. The encoded protein is CASSRSGLYGVEDTQYF.

The rearrangement links TRBV6-6 to TRBJ1-1; D call uncertain. V lost 2 bases to trimming and J lost 2 bases, with 9 bases between them. The germline V gene encodes CDR1 MNHNY and CDR2 SVGAGI (reference sequence). The CDR3 is 14 amino acids. CDR3 amino acids: CASSYAESNTEAFF. The CDR3 nucleotides read TGTGCCAGCAGTTACGCAGAATCTAACACTGAAGCTTTCTTT.

This chain connects TRBV4-3 to TRBJ2-3, with D perhaps matching TRBD1 (5 bases). CDR3 size: 15 residues. Trimming shortened V by 2 bases and J by 3 bases, and 12 bases separated the two germline ends. The V gene's germline CDR1 is LGHNA and CDR2 YSLEER. CDR3: CASSQQQVSTDTQYF. For the CDR3, the DNA is TGCGCCAGCAGCCAACAACAGGTTTCGACAGATACGCAGTATTTT.

This chain connects TRBV28 to TRBJ2-1, with 7 bases identical to TRBD2. CDR3 length: 15 residues. CDR1 and CDR2 from the germline V gene are MDHEN and SYDVKM. Trimming at V came to 8 bases and at J to 6 bases, leaving 13 bases not matched to a gene. The CDR3 bases are TGTGCCAGCCAAATGGCTAGCGGCCCCCTCAATGAGCAGTTCTTC. Translating gives CASQMASGPLNEQFF.

The chain joins TRBV7-9 to TRBJ1-1, with D perhaps TRBD1 (5 bases). CDR1 and CDR2 from the germline V gene are SEHNR and FQNEAQ (reference sequence). The CDR3 spans 13 residues. V was shortened by 9 bases and J by 0 bases, with 11 bases between the two germline ends. CDR3 protein: CASVGQLNTEAFF. The CDR3 DNA reads as TGTGCCAGTGTGGGGCAACTGAACACTGAAGCTTTCTTT.